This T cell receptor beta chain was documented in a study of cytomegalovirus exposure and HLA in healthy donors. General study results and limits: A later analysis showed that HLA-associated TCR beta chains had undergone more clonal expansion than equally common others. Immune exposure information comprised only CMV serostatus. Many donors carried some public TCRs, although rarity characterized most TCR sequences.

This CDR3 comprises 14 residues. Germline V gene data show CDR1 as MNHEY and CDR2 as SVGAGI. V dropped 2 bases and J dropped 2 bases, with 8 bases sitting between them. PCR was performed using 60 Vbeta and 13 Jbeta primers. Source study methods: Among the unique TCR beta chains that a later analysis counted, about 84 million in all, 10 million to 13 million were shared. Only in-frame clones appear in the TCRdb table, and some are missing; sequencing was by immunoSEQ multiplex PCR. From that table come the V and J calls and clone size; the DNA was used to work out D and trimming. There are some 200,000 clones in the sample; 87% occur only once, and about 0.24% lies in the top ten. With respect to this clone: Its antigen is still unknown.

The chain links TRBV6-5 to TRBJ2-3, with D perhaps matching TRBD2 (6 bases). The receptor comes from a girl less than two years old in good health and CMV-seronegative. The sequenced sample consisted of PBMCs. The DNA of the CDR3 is TGTGCCAGCAGTTACACTAGCACCACAGATACGCAGTATTTT. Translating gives CASSYTSTTDTQYF.